The subject of this entry is one TCR beta chain. Its antigen is undetermined. Study findings and constraints: Tumor Treg TCRs overlapped most with tumor naive CD4+ cells.

The V and J ends lost 6 bases and 5 bases, in that order; junction bases with no gene match: 11. The CDR3 extends over 16 amino acids. TCRdb ran MiXCR on the 5' RACE reads and lists one entry per CDR3 protein. The profile shows about 4,900 distinct CDR3 sequences, approximately 70% of them singletons. Cells sorted as Tregs were CD4+, CD25+ and CD127-/low. Sample: Tregs sorted from blood. The origin of this receptor is a female donor with breast cancer. This rearrangement joins TRBV12-3 or TRBV12-4 to TRBJ2-1, with 9 nucleotides matching TRBD2. The CDR3 loop is CASRFLVASGDNEQFF. Here the CDR3 DNA reads TGTGCCAGCAGGTTCTTGGTGGCTAGCGGGGACAATGAGCAGTTCTTC.